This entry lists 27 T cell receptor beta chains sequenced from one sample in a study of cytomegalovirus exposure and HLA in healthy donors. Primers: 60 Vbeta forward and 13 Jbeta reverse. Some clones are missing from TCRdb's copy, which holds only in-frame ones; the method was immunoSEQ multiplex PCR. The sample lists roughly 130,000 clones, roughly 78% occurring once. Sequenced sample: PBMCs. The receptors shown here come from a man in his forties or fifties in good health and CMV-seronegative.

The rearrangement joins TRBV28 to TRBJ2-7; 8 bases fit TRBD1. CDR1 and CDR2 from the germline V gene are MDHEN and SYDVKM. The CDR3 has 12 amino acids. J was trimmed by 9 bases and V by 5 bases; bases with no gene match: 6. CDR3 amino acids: CASSPRTGMQYF. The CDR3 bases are TGTGCCAGCAGTCCCCGGACAGGGATGCAGTACTTC.

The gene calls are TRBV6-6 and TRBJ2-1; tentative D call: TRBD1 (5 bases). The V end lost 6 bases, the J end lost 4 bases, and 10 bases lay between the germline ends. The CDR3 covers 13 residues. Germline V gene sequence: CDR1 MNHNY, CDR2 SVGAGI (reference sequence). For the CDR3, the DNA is TGTGCCAGCAGCCCAGGGCCTTACAATGAGCAGTTCTTC. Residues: CASSPGPYNEQFF.

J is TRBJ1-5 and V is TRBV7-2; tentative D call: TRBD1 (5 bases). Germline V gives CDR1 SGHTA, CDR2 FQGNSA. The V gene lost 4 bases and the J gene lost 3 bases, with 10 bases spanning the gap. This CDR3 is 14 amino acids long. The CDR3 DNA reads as TGTGCCAGCAGCTCAGGACAAATCAATCAGCCCCAGCATTTT. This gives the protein CASSSGQINQPQHF.

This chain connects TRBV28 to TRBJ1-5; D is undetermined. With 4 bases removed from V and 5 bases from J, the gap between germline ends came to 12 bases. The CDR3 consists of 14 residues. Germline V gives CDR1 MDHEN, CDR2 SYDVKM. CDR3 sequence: CASSSGSQYQPQHF. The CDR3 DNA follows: TGTGCCAGCAGTTCAGGTTCTCAATATCAGCCCCAGCATTTT.

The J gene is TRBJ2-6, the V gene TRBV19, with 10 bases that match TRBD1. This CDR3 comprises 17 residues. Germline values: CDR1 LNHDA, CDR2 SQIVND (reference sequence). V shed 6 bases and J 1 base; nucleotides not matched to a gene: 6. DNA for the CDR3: TGTGCCAGTAGCACCGGGACAGGGGAATCTGGGGCCAACGTCCTGACTTTC. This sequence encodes CASSTGTGESGANVLTF.

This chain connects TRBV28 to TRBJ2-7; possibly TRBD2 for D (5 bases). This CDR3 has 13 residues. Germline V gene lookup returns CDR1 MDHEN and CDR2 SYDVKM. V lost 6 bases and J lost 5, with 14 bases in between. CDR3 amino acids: CASRSRGIDEQYF. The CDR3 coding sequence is TGTGCCAGCAGGTCTCGAGGGATCGACGAGCAGTACTTC.

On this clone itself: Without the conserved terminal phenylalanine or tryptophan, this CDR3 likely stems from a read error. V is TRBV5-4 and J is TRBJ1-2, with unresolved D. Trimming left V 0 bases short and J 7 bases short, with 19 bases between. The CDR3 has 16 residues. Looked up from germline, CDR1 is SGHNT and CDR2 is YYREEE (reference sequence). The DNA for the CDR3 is TGTGCCAGCAGCTTGGCCGGTGGAGTCGGGTTATTTGGCTACACCGTC. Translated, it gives CASSLAGGVGLFGYTV.

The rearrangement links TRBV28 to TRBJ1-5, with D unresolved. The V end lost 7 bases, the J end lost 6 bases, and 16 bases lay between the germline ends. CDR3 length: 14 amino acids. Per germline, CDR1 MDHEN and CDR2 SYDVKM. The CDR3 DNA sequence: TGTGCCAGCAATCTCGGAGGGTGGGGTCAGCCCCAGCATTTT. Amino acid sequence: CASNLGGWGQPQHF.

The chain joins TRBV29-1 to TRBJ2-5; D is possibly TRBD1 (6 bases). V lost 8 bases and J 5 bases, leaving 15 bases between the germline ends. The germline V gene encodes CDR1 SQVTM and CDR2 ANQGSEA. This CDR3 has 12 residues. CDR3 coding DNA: TGCAGCATCCTGACAGGCGGGGAGACCCAGTACTTC. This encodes CSILTGGETQYF. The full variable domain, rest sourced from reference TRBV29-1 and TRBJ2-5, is SAVISQKPSRDICQRGTSLTIQCQVDSQVTMMFWYRQQPGQSLTLIATANQGSEATYESGFVIDKFPISRPNLTFSTLTVSNMSPEDSSIYLCSILTGGETQYFGPGTRLLVL.

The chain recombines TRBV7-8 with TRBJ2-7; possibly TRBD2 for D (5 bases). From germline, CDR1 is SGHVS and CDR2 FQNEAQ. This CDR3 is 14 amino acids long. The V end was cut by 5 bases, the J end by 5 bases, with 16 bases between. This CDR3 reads CASSPVEGADEQYF. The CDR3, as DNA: TGTGCCAGCAGCCCGGTTGAGGGCGCGGACGAGCAGTACTTC.

As DNA, the CDR3 is TGTGCCAGCAGCCAGACCGAGGGCCAGTACTTC. Encoded protein: CASSQTEGQYF. V is TRBV7-9 and J is TRBJ2-5, with a weak D call TRBD2 (5 bases). This CDR3 comprises 11 residues. Per the germline V gene, CDR1 is SEHNR and CDR2 is FQNEAQ (reference sequence). V was clipped by 5 bases and J by 10 bases, with 11 bases between them.

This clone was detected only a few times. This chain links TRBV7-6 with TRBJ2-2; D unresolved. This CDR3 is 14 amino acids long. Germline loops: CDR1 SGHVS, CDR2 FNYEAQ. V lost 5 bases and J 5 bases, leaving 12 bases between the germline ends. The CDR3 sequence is CASSQRVETGELFF. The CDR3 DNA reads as TGTGCCAGCAGCCAACGGGTGGAAACCGGGGAGCTGTTTTTT.

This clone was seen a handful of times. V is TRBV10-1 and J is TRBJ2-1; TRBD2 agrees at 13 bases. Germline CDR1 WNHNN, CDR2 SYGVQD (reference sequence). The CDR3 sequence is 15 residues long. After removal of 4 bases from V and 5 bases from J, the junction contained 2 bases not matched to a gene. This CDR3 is CASSGGLAGHNEQFF. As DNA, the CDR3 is TGCGCCAGCAGTGGGGGACTAGCGGGACACAATGAGCAGTTCTTC.

The CDR3 DNA sequence: TGTGCCAGCAGTTTATGGGGCGCGCTGAAGAACACCGGGGAGCTGTTTTTT. This sequence encodes CASSLWGALKNTGELFF. The chain is built from TRBV27 and TRBJ2-2, with D tentatively TRBD1 (5 bases). The CDR3 extends over 17 amino acids. Per germline, CDR1 MNHEY and CDR2 SMNVEV (reference sequence). V was cut by 1 base and J by 1 base, with 13 bases left in between.

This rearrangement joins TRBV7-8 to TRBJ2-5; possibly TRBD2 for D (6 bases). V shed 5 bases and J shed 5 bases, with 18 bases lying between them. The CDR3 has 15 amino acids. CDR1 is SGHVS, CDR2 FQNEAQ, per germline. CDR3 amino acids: CASSPRRLVFETQYF. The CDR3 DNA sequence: TGTGCCAGCAGCCCCCGGCGACTAGTTTTCGAGACCCAGTACTTC.

The CDR3 DNA follows: TGTGCCGCCCAGGCTAGCGGAGCAACCTACGAGCAGTACTTC. This gives the protein CAAQASGATYEQYF. The chain combines TRBV6-1 with TRBJ2-7; 7 bases line up with TRBD2. Germline CDR1 is MNHNS and CDR2 is SASEGT. CDR3 length equals 14 residues. V lost 11 bases and J lost 2; bases outside the gene matches: 12.

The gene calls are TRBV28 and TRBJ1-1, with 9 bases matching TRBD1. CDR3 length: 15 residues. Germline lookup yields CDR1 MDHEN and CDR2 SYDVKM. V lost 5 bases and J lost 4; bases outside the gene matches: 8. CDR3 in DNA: TGTGCCAGCAGTACCGGACAGGGGACCCTCACTGAAGCTTTCTTT. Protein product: CASSTGQGTLTEAFF.

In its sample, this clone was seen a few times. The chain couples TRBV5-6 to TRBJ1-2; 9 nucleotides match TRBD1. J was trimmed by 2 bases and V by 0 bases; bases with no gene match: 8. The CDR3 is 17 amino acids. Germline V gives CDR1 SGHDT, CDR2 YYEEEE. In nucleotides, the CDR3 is TGTGCCAGCAGCTTGGGAGCAACAGGGGGCAGAAACTATGGCTACACCTTC. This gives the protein CASSLGATGGRNYGYTF.

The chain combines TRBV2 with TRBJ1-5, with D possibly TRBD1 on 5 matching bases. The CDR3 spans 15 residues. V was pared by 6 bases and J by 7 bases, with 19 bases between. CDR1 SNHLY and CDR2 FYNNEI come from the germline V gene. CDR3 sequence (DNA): TGTGCCAGCAGCCAGACCCCCGGAGGGGTACAGCCCCAGCATTTT. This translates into CASSQTPGGVQPQHF.

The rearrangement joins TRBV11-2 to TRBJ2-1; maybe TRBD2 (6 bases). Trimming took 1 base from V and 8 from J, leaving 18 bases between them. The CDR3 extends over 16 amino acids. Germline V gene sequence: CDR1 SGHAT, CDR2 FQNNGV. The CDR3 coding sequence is TGTGCCAGCAGCTTAGGGAGTCGAGGGAGGAGGTATGAGCAGTTCTTC. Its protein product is CASSLGSRGRRYEQFF. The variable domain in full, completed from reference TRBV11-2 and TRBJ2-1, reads EAGVAQSPRYKIIEKRQSVAFWCNPISGHATLYWYQQILGQGPKLLIQFQNNGVVDDSQLPKDRFSAERLKGVDSTLKIQPAKLEDSAVYLCASSLGSRGRRYEQFFGPGTRLTVL.

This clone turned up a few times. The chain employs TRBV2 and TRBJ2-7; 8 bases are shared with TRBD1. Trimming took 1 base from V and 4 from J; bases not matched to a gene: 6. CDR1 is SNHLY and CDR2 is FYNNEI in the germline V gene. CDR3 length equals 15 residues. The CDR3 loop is CASSEEATGAYEQYF. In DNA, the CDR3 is TGTGCCAGCAGTGAAGAGGCGACAGGGGCGTACGAGCAGTACTTC.

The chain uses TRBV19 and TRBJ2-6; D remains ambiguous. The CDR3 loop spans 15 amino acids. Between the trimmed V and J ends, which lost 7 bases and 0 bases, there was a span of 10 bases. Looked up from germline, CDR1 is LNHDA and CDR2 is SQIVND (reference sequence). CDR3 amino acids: CASTPTYSGANVLTF. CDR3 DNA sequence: TGTGCCAGTACCCCCACTTACTCTGGGGCCAACGTCCTGACTTTC. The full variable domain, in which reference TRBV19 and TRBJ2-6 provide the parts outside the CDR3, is DGGITQSPKYLFRKEGQNVTLSCEQNLNHDAMYWYRQDPGQGLRLIYYSQIVNDFQKGDIAEGYSVSREKKESFPLTVTSAQKNPTAFYLCASTPTYSGANVLTFGAGSRLTVL.

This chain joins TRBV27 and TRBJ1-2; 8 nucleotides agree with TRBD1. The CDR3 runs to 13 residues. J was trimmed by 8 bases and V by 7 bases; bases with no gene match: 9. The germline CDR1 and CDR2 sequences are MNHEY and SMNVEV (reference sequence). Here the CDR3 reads CASKKSGGGGYTF. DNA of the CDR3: TGTGCCAGCAAAAAATCAGGGGGCGGGGGCTACACCTTC.

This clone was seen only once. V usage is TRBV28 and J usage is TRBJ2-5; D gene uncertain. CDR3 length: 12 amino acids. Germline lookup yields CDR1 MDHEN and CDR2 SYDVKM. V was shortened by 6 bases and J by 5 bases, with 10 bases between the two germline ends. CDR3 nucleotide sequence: TGTGCCAGCAGCCCGCACGGGGAGACCCAGTACTTC. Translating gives CASSPHGETQYF.

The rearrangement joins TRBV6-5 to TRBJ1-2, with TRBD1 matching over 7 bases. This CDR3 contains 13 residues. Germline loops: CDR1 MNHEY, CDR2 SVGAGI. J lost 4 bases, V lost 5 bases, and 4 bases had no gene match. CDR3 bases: TGTGCCAGCAGTCTCCGGGACAGCTATGGCTACACCTTC. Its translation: CASSLRDSYGYTF.

DNA of the CDR3: TGTGCCAGTAGTATAGAGGACAGACAAGAGACCCAGTACTTC. Translation gives CASSIEDRQETQYF. The chain combines TRBV19 with TRBJ2-5, with TRBD1 as a possible D gene (6 bases). Germline CDR1 and CDR2: LNHDA and SQIVND (reference sequence). The CDR3 runs to 14 residues. Trimming left V 0 bases short and J 2 bases short, with 7 bases between.

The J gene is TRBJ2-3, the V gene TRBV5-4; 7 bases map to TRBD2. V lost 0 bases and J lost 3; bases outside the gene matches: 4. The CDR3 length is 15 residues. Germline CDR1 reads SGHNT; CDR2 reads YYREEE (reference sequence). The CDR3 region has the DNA TGTGCCAGCAGCTTGGGGACTAGTACGACAGATACGCAGTATTTT. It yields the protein CASSLGTSTTDTQYF.